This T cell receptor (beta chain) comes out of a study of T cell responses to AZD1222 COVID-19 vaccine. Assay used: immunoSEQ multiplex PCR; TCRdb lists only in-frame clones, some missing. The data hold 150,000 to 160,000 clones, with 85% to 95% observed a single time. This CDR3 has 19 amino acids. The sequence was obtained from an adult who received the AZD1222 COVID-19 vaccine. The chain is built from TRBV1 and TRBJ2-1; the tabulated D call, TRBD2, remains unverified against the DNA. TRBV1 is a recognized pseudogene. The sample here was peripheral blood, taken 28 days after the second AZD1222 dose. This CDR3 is CTSRIDRGTSRTPYNEQFF. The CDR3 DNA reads TGCACCAGCAGAATTGATCGAGGGACTAGCAGAACTCCCTACAATGAGCAGTTCTTC.